One T cell receptor beta chain is described in this entry. This clone appeared once. Its antigen is still unknown. Base-call qualities are not available, and no considerably larger clone is one nucleotide away. Other nucleotide sequences from this sample produce the same CDR3. The donors were healthy, HIV-negative adults who had no recently reported acute infections or vaccinations. Only Caucasian adults living in Nashville, Tennessee, USA were represented among the donors. CD4+ T cells were enriched through magnetic negative selection, after which naive cells were positively selected on CD45RA and the remaining negative fraction served as the memory subset. After blood collection by leukapheresis, PBMCs were isolated using Ficoll-Histopaque density gradient centrifugation and then cryopreserved in the vapor phase of liquid nitrogen. Analytical flow cytometry was used to check the purity and quantity of every magnetically sorted T cell population. Genomic DNA was isolated from each sorted fraction and quantified by UV absorbance on a Nanodrop 2000c.

Using the deep immunoSEQ assay, TCR CDR3 regions were amplified from genomic DNA by multiplex PCR. Extracted genomic DNA from each cell subset was spread evenly across all wells of several immunoSEQ 96-well plates, with each plate serving as a replicate. Each replicate PCR for sorted subsets received approximately 200 ng genomic DNA, equal to about 30,000 T cell genomes. The purified libraries were quantified using a Qubit 3.0 fluorometer, sized with a Bioanalyzer 2100, and then quantified again using the KAPA Library Quantification kit. Every immunoSEQ 96-well plate was sequenced on a separate single-read 150-cycle Illumina NextSeq 550 flow cell. In the authors' own workflow: The immunoSEQ output contained only junctional sequences without quality scores, so filtering could not match that applied to full-length reads. Sequences were annotated with PyIR, a Python wrapper for IgBLAST v1.9, using IMGT germline references to assign V/J genes and CDR3. Reads with weak V/J assignments (E-value above 1e-6), missing CDR3, stop codons, out-of-frame junctions, or ambiguous translated residues were removed. V3J clonotypes were defined by identical inferred V gene, J gene, and CDR3 amino acid sequence. Percentage overlap between repertoires was computed as shared unique clonotypes divided by the size of the smaller repertoire. Repertoire richness was assessed with RTK rarefaction, the Chao1 estimator, and Recon v2.1 estimates of unobserved clonotypes. Generation probabilities were computed with OLGA for all TCRbeta clonotypes obtained by the gDNA method from four donors. Drawn from immuneACCESS, this table holds only the in-frame rearrangements with V and J called that TCRdb kept. Clones are partly lost; checked studies trace under half to an unresolved V gene and leave the rest unexplained. Clone size and V and J calls were adopted from that table, with D and trimming inferred from the DNA. This sample lists about 2 million clones; over 85% were detected once. Of the sample, 0.13% falls within the top ten clones.

V sheds 3 bases and J sheds 6 bases, leaving 7 bases between their ends. The CDR3 sequence holds 13 residues, the cysteine and phenylalanine included. The DNA shown is the 39-base CDR3, in frame from base 1. CDR1 and CDR2 (SGDLS, YYNGEE) derive from the germline V gene. The sample is drawn from a study of shared clonotypes between healthy human individuals (dated by TCRdb to about 2020). Describing the broader study: Three men and two women, aged 18 to 49 years, made up the cohort. Leukapheresis yielded between about 0.9 and 10 billion PBMCs per donor. For each donor, CD4 naive and CD4 memory were each run on three plates, CD8 naive on two plates, and CD8 memory on one plate. To estimate repertoire size and how much clonotype sharing occurs between individuals, the study deeply sequenced the blood TCR repertoires of five or six healthy adults. Libraries were prepared and TCR repertoires were sequenced by different laboratories using diverse techniques, in order to increase sequencing depth and limit assay-specific biases. The investigation overall reported the following: Sharing across a handful of donors was observed for about 4.8% of naive CD4, over 3% of naive CD8, around 2.5% of memory CD4, and approximately 0.41% of memory CD8 clonotypes. Pairwise subsampling indicated that sequencing depth was expected to affect the degree of clonotype sharing among donors. Naive subsets generally had larger estimated clonotype richness than memory subsets did. Rarefaction of sorted-subset datasets indicated incomplete sequencing despite the large sequencing depth. Clonotypes shared by all four sorted-subset donors showed higher generation probabilities than non-shared clonotypes. Because the study included a small number of donors, the genetic and exposure-history diversity represented was limited. Sampling was restricted to blood, and TCR repertoires in tissue are likely to differ from TCR repertoires in blood.

The V gene is TRBV9 and the J gene is TRBJ1-6, with the D segment identity uncertain. The sequencing input was naive CD4+ T cells sorted from blood. The cell subset or site label on this specimen signifies: CD45RA+ positively selected. The receptor's source is a man aged 18 to 30 in good health. The CDR3 corresponds to CASSAVLNSPLHF. Here is the DNA: TGTGCCAGCAGCGCGGTGCTTAATTCACCCCTCCACTTT.